The entry that follows covers one T cell receptor (beta chain) sequence. Its antigen is as yet unknown. The CDR3 runs to 15 residues. Losses at the gene ends were 3 bases for V and 3 bases for J; bases not matched to a gene: 8. Germline CDR1 SGHVS, CDR2 FNYEAQ. This sample is part of a study of memory CD4+ T cells and cytomegalovirus serostatus. Findings of the study overall: About 40% of the roughly 160 known CMV-associated TCRbeta sequences appeared in CD4+ memory.

The sort gate was single viable CD3+CD4+CD8-CD45RO+ cells for memory CD4+ T cells. TCRdb's copy holds only in-frame clones and misses some; the assay was immunoSEQ multiplex PCR. The sample lists under 100,000 clones; 65% to 85% were seen once. The clonotype comes from an adult in good health and CMV-seronegative. Material: memory CD4+ T cells from blood. The rearrangement uses TRBV7-6 and TRBJ2-7; TRBD2 aligns across 7 bases. This CDR3 reads CASSLGGAGDYEQYF. The CDR3 DNA reads as TGTGCCAGCAGCTTGGGGGGTGCGGGAGACTACGAGCAGTACTTC.